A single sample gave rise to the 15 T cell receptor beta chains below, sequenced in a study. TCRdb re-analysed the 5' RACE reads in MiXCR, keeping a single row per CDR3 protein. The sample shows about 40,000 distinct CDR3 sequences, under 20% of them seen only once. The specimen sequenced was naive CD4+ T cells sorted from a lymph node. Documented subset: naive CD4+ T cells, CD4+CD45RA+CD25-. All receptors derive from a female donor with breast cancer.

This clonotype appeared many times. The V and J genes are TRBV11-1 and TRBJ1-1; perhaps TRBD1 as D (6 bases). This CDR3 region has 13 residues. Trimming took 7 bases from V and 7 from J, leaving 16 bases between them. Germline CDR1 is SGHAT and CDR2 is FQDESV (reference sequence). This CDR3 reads CASTTTGTHEAFF. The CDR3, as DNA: TGTGCCAGCACCACGACCGGGACACATGAAGCTTTCTTT. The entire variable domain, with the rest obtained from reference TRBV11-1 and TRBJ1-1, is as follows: EAEVAQSPRYKITEKSQAVAFWCDPISGHATLYWYRQILGQGPELLVQFQDESVVDDSQLPKDRFSAERLKGVDSTLKIQPAELGDSAMYLCASTTTGTHEAFFGQGTRLTVV.

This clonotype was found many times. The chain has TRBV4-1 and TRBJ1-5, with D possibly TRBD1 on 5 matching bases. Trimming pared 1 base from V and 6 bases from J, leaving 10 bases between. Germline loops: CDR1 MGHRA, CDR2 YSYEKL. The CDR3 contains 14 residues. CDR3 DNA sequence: TGCGCCAGCAGCCAAGGCAGGGCGGGTCAGCCCCAGCATTTT. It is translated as CASSQGRAGQPQHF.

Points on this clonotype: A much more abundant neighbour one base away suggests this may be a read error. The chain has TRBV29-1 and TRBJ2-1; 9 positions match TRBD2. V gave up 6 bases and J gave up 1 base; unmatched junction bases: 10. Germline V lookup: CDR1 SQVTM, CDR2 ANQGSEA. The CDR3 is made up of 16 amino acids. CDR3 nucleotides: TGCAGCGTCGGACGAGCGGGAGGTGTATCCTACAATGAGCAGTTCTTC. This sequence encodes CSVGRAGGVSYNEQFF.

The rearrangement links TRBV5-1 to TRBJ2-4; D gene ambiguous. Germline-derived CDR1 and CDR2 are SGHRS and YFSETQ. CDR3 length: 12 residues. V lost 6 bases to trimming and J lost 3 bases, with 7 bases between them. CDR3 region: CASNSNKNIQYF. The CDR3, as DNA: TGCGCCAGCAATTCGAACAAAAACATTCAGTACTTC.

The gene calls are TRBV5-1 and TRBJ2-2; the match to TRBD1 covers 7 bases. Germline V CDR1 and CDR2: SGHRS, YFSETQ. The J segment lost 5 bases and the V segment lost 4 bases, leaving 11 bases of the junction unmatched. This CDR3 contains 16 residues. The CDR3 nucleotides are TGCGCCAGCAGCCGAAGTGACAGGGTTGGTACCGGGGAGCTGTTTTTT. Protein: CASSRSDRVGTGELFF.

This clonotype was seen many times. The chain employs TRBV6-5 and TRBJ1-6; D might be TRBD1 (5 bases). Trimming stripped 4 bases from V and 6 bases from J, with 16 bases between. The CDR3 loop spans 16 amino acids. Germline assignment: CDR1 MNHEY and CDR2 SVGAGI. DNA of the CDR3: TGTGCCAGCAGTTCACTTCGGGGCGCATTTAATTCACCCCTCCACTTT. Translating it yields CASSSLRGAFNSPLHF.

CDR3 in amino acids: CASSPRHSISDQPQHF. CDR3 nucleotides: TGCGCCAGCAGTCCAAGACACAGCATAAGCGATCAGCCCCAGCATTTT. The genes are TRBV4-1 and TRBJ1-5; D gene uncertain. The CDR3 sequence is 16 residues long. V lost 6 bases and J lost 5, with 20 bases in between. Germline CDR1 MGHRA, CDR2 YSYEKL.

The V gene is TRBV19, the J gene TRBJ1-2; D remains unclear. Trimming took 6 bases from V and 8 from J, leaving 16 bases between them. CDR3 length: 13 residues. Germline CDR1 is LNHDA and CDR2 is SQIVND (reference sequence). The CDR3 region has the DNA TGTGCCAGTAGATACGGACTGGTGTGGGGCTACACCTTC. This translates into CASRYGLVWGYTF. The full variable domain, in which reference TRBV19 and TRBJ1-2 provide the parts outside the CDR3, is DGGITQSPKYLFRKEGQNVTLSCEQNLNHDAMYWYRQDPGQGLRLIYYSQIVNDFQKGDIAEGYSVSREKKESFPLTVTSAQKNPTAFYLCASRYGLVWGYTFGSGTRLTVV.

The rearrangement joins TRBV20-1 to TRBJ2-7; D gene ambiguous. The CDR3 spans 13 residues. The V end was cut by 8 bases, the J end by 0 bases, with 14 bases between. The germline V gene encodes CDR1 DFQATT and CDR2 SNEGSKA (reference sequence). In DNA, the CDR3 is TGCAGTTCTTACTTGTTCGGCTCCTACGAGCAGTACTTC. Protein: CSSYLFGSYEQYF.

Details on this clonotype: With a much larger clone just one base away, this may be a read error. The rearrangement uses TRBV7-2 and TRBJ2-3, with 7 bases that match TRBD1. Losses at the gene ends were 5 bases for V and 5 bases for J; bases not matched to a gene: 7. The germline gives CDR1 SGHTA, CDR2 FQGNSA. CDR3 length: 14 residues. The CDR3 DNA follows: TGTGCCAGCAGCAAAGACAGGGTTGGAGATACGCAGTATTTT. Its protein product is CASSKDRVGDTQYF.

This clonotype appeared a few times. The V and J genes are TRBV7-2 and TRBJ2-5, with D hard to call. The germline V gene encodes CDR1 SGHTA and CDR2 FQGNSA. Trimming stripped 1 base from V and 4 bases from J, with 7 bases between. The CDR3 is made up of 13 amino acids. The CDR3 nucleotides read TGTGCCAGCAGCTTAGTTAATTCAGAGACCCAGTACTTC. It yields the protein CASSLVNSETQYF.

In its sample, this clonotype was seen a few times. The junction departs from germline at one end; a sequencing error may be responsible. DNA for the CDR3: TGTGCCAGCAGTCCACCTTGGGATAGTGTGGATGAGCAGTGCTTC. Translating it yields CASSPPWDSVDEQCF. V is TRBV12-3 or TRBV12-4 and J is TRBJ2-1, with D unresolved. The CDR3 is 15 amino acids.

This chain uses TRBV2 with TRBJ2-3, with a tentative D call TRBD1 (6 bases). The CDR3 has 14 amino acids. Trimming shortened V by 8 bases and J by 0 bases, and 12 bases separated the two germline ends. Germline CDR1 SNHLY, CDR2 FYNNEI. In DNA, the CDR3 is TGTGCCAGCCAAGGACAGCTTAGCACAGATACGCAGTATTTT. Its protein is CASQGQLSTDTQYF.

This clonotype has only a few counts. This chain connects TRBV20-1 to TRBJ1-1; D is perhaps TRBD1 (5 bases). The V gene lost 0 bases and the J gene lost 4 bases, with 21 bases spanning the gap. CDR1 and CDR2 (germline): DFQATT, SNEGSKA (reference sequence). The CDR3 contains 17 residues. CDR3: CSARDNRRIGFRTEAFF. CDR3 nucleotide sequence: TGCAGTGCTAGAGATAACAGGCGCATCGGGTTTCGCACTGAAGCTTTCTTT.

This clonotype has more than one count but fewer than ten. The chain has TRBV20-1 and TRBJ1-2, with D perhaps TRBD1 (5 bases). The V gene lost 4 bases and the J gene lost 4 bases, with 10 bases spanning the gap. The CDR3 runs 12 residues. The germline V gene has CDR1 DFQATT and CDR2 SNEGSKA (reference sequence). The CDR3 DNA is TGCAGTGCTATCCACAGGACCTATGGCTACACCTTC. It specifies CSAIHRTYGYTF.